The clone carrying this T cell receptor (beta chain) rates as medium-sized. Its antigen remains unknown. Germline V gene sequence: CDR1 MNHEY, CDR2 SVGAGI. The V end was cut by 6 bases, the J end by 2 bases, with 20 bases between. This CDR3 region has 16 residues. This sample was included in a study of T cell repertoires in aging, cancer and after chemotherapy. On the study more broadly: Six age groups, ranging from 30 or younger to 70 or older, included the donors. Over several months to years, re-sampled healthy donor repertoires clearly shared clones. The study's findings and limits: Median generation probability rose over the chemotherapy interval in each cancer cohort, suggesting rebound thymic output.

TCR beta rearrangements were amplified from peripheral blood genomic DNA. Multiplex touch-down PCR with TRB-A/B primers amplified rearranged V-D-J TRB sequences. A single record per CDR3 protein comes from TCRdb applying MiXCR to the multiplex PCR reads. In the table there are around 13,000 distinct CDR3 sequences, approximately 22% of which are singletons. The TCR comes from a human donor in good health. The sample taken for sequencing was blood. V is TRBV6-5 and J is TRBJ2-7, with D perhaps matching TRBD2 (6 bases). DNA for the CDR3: TGTGCCAGCAGCCCTGACCGGGGGAACCTGACCTACGAGCAGTACTTC. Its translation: CASSPDRGNLTYEQYF.